Shown below are 8 T cell receptor beta chains from a single sample sequenced in a study of blood T cell repertoires in COVID-19. Assay used: immunoSEQ multiplex PCR; TCRdb lists only in-frame clones, some missing. This table has over 100,000 clones, 65% to 90% appearing once. The specimen was peripheral blood. The origin of the receptors is a man aged 60 to 75 with acute or convalescent COVID-19.

The CDR3 loop is CASSPQRVTGELFF. The CDR3 DNA reads as TGTGCCAGCTCACCACAGCGGGTTACCGGGGAGCTGTTTTTT. The chain uses TRBV18 and TRBJ2-2, with a tentative D call TRBD2 (6 bases). This CDR3 spans 14 amino acids. Trimming shortened V by 1 base and J by 5 bases, and 8 bases separated the two germline ends. Germline V gives CDR1 KGHSH, CDR2 LQKENI.

The chain combines TRBV3-1 (or the pseudogene TRBV3-2) with TRBJ2-2; 7 bases are a match to TRBD2. Looked up from germline, CDR1 is LGHDT and CDR2 is YNNKEL (reference sequence). J was trimmed by 7 bases and V by 1 base; bases with no gene match: 9. The CDR3 sequence is 16 residues long. The CDR3 sequence: CASSQGAGRGIGELFF. The CDR3 region has the DNA TGTGCCAGCAGCCAAGGAGCGGGGCGGGGTATCGGGGAGCTGTTTTTT.

The chain recombines TRBV12-3 or TRBV12-4 with TRBJ2-7, with 7 bases fitting TRBD1. Trimming removed 7 bases from V and 2 bases from J; junction bases left unmatched: 5. CDR3 length: 13 residues. The CDR3 reads CASTLTGTYEQYF. As DNA, the CDR3 is TGTGCCAGCACACTGACAGGGACCTACGAGCAGTACTTC.

The chain employs TRBV19 and TRBJ2-2, with 7 bases lining up with TRBD2. This CDR3 spans 16 amino acids. Germline lookup yields CDR1 LNHDA and CDR2 SQIVND (reference sequence). After removal of 1 base from V and 0 bases from J, the junction contained 2 bases not matched to a gene. CDR3 loop: CASSIARGANTGELFF. CDR3 DNA: TGTGCCAGTAGTATAGCCCGGGGGGCGAACACCGGGGAGCTGTTTTTT.

The V call is TRBV6-1, the J call TRBJ2-7, with 10 bases identical to TRBD2. This CDR3 is 20 amino acids long. Looked up from germline, CDR1 is MNHNS and CDR2 is SASEGT. V gave up 2 bases and J gave up 3 bases; unmatched junction bases: 19. The DNA of the CDR3 is TGTGCCAGCAGTGAAAGGGTACCGGGCTCAGCGGGAGGGGTTCACTACGAGCAGTACTTC. Its translation: CASSERVPGSAGGVHYEQYF.

A word on this clone: The sample contains more than one DNA sequence encoding this CDR3. The rearrangement uses TRBV5-1 and TRBJ1-1; 7 bases line up with TRBD1. Germline trimming cut 0 bases from V and 3 bases from J; bases unmatched to any gene: 2. The CDR3 covers 14 residues. In germline, CDR1 is SGHRS, CDR2 YFSETQ. CDR3 protein: CASSLAGGYTEAFF. CDR3 sequence (DNA): TGCGCCAGCAGCTTGGCAGGGGGGTACACTGAAGCTTTCTTT.

The table lists this clone with a count of one. The chain links TRBV25-1 to TRBJ1-2, with D perhaps matching TRBD1 (5 bases). V gave up 5 bases and J gave up 3 bases, with 7 bases separating them. CDR1 is MGHDK, CDR2 SYGVNS, per germline. This CDR3 region has 12 residues. The CDR3 DNA sequence: TGTGCCAGCAGTCCGGGGGACTATGGCTACACCTTC. Translating it yields CASSPGDYGYTF.

V is TRBV19 and J is TRBJ1-6, with D possibly matching TRBD1 (5 bases). The germline gives CDR1 LNHDA, CDR2 SQIVND (reference sequence). This CDR3 spans 15 amino acids. Trimming took 0 bases from V and 7 from J, leaving 10 bases between them. CDR3 region: CASSIEAGGNSPLHF. In nucleotides, the CDR3 is TGTGCCAGTAGTATAGAGGCGGGGGGAAATTCACCCCTCCACTTT.